The 18 T cell receptor beta chains presented below share a single source sample, sequenced in a study of cytomegalovirus exposure and HLA in healthy donors. Amplification used 60 Vbeta primers and 13 Jbeta primers. The assay was immunoSEQ multiplex PCR, and TCRdb's table has in-frame clones only and misses some. The table includes roughly 80,000 clones, roughly four fifths detected once. Sequences were obtained from PBMCs. Receptors were obtained from a woman in her fifties or sixties in good health and CMV-seropositive.

This chain uses TRBV7-9 with TRBJ2-3, with D tentatively TRBD1 (6 bases). The CDR3 is made up of 14 amino acids. Looked up from germline, CDR1 is SEHNR and CDR2 is FQNEAQ (reference sequence). V was clipped by 2 bases and J by 3 bases, with 9 bases between them. The CDR3 spells CASSLTRGTDTQYF. CDR3 nucleotides: TGTGCCAGCAGCTTAACCAGGGGTACAGATACGCAGTATTTT. The variable domain in full, completed from reference TRBV7-9 and TRBJ2-3, reads DTGVSQNPRHKITKRGQNVTFRCDPISEHNRLYWYRQTLGQGPEFLTYFQNEAQLEKSRLLSDRFSAERPKGSFSTLEIQRTEQGDSAMYLCASSLTRGTDTQYFGPGTRLTVL.

This clone was seen only a few times. The gene calls are TRBV28 and TRBJ2-7; the match to TRBD2 covers 10 bases. Germline CDR1 reads MDHEN; CDR2 reads SYDVKM. V dropped 5 bases and J dropped 0; count of bases not matched to a gene: 1. The CDR3 is made up of 14 amino acids. The CDR3 spells CASSPSGSSYEQYF. Written as DNA, the CDR3 is TGTGCCAGCAGTCCTAGCGGGAGCTCCTACGAGCAGTACTTC.

The chain links TRBV29-1 to TRBJ2-7; TRBD2 might be the D (6 bases). V was trimmed by 5 bases and J by 5 bases, leaving 13 bases between them. The CDR3 loop spans 12 amino acids. Germline V gene data show CDR1 as SQVTM and CDR2 as ANQGSEA. CDR3 amino acids: CSVLELADEQYF. In nucleotides, the CDR3 is TGCAGCGTTCTAGAACTAGCAGACGAGCAGTACTTC.

The gene calls are TRBV5-4 and TRBJ2-5, with 9 bases aligning to TRBD1. Trimming removed 4 bases from V and 5 bases from J; junction bases left unmatched: 6. The CDR3 has 14 amino acids. Germline V gene sequence: CDR1 SGHNT, CDR2 YYREEE (reference sequence). The CDR3 reads CASSGTGRGETQYF. The CDR3 nucleotides are TGTGCCAGCAGCGGGACAGGGAGAGGGGAGACCCAGTACTTC.

This clone occurred a few times. The CDR3 coding sequence is TGTGCCAGCAGTGACAGGGCAGATACGCAGTATTTT. It is translated as CASSDRADTQYF. J is TRBJ2-3 and V is TRBV6-1; D may be TRBD1 (5 bases). Germline values: CDR1 MNHNS, CDR2 SASEGT. V was clipped by 3 bases and J by 4 bases, with 5 bases between them. The CDR3 spans 12 residues.

Comment on this clone: Its ends do not fully match the called genes, so a read error is possible. The chain couples TRBV7-7 to TRBJ2-3, with 14 bases identical to TRBD2. Germline loops: CDR1 SSHAT, CDR2 FNYEAQ (reference sequence). The CDR3 runs to 16 residues. CDR3 in amino acids: CASSLGLAGEGDTQYF. Here the CDR3 DNA reads TGTGCTAGCAGCCTGGGACTAGCGGGAGAAGGGGATACGCAGTATTTT.

The rearrangement joins TRBV19 to TRBJ2-2; unclear D gene. CDR1 and CDR2 from the germline V gene are LNHDA and SQIVND (reference sequence). V dropped 11 bases and J dropped 6 bases, with 13 bases sitting between them. The CDR3 consists of 12 residues. The CDR3 loop reads CAASGLAGELFF. CDR3 in DNA: TGTGCCGCCTCCGGTTTGGCCGGGGAGCTGTTTTTT.

J is TRBJ2-4 and V is TRBV10-3; D may be TRBD2 (6 bases). This CDR3 comprises 14 residues. CDR1 ENHRY and CDR2 SYGVKD come from the germline V gene. CDR3 in amino acids: CELPGDKVGNIQYF. The CDR3 DNA reads as TGTGAGCTTCCGGGAGACAAAGTCGGAAACATTCAGTACTTC.

The chain employs TRBV6-6 and TRBJ2-1, with 10 bases fitting TRBD2. The V segment lost 5 bases and the J segment 2 bases; nucleotides outside the gene matches: 3. This CDR3 has 15 amino acids. CDR1 and CDR2 from the germline V gene are MNHNY and SVGAGI (reference sequence). CDR3 loop: CASSRTSGPYNEQFF. CDR3 in DNA: TGTGCCAGCAGTAGGACTAGCGGACCCTACAATGAGCAGTTCTTC.

The chain's CDR3 is CASSFSGEWPTSTDTQYF. The CDR3 DNA reads TGTGCCAGCAGTTTCTCGGGGGAGTGGCCTACTAGCACAGATACGCAGTATTTT. The chain joins TRBV28 to TRBJ2-3; D might be TRBD2 (6 bases). The CDR3 spans 18 residues. V lost 3 bases to trimming and J lost 0 bases, with 19 bases between them. In germline, CDR1 is MDHEN, CDR2 SYDVKM.

V is TRBV15 and J is TRBJ2-1; D is possibly TRBD2 (5 bases). The V and J ends lost 0 bases and 7 bases respectively, with 13 bases between them. Germline loops: CDR1 LNHNV, CDR2 YYDKDF (reference sequence). The CDR3 is 15 residues long. The CDR3 loop reads CATSRDRGTFNEQFF. The CDR3 DNA sequence: TGTGCCACCAGCAGAGATCGGGGTACCTTTAATGAGCAGTTCTTC.

The V gene is TRBV6-5, the J gene TRBJ2-7; D is uncertain. V lost 0 bases and J 1 base, leaving 7 bases between the germline ends. This CDR3 region has 14 residues. Germline V gene sequence: CDR1 MNHEY, CDR2 SVGAGI. CDR3 coding DNA: TGTGCCAGCAGTTACTCCGATGAGTCCTACGAGCAGTACTTC. It codes for CASSYSDESYEQYF.

V gene TRBV2 combines with J gene TRBJ2-7; 14 bases are shared with TRBD2. The germline gives CDR1 SNHLY, CDR2 FYNNEI. This CDR3 comprises 16 residues. J gave up 4 bases and V 3 bases, and 5 bases lay outside the gene matches. The CDR3 DNA reads as TGTGCCAGCAGTGATACCGGGACTAGCGGGGGATACGAGCAGTACTTC. This translates into CASSDTGTSGGYEQYF.

V and J are TRBV7-9 and TRBJ2-7; D may be TRBD1 (6 bases). The CDR3 is 13 amino acids. With 4 bases removed from V and 2 bases from J, the gap between germline ends came to 9 bases. From germline, CDR1 is SEHNR and CDR2 FQNEAQ (reference sequence). The DNA for the CDR3 is TGTGCCAGCAGCTCAACAGGGACCTACGAGCAGTACTTC. Its protein is CASSSTGTYEQYF.

As regards this clone: This sample includes further DNA sequences coding for the same CDR3. The chain carries TRBV19 and TRBJ2-7; D gene uncertain. The V gene lost 5 bases and the J gene lost 0 bases, with 11 bases spanning the gap. The CDR3 sequence is 14 residues long. Germline-derived CDR1 and CDR2 are LNHDA and SQIVND (reference sequence). This CDR3 is CASSPTGGSYEQYF. In DNA, the CDR3 is TGTGCCAGTAGTCCCACCGGCGGCTCCTACGAGCAGTACTTC.

Note on this clone: Other DNA variants within this sample encode the same CDR3. This chain connects TRBV2 to TRBJ2-2; the match to TRBD1 covers 12 bases. The length of the CDR3 is 15 residues. Germline CDR1 is SNHLY and CDR2 is FYNNEI. The V gene end was trimmed by 6 bases and the J gene end by 6 bases; junction bases not matched to a gene: 5. The CDR3 loop is CASRAGTGGPGELFF. As DNA, the CDR3 is TGTGCCAGCAGGGCCGGGACAGGGGGCCCCGGGGAGCTGTTTTTT.

The chain recombines TRBV7-9 with TRBJ2-3, with a weak D call TRBD1 (6 bases). Germline lookup yields CDR1 SEHNR and CDR2 FQNEAQ (reference sequence). V was cut by 5 bases and J by 7 bases, with 16 bases left in between. The CDR3 extends over 14 amino acids. CDR3 sequence reads: CASSPPDSAYTQYF. CDR3 coding DNA: TGTGCCAGCAGCCCCCCGGACAGTGCCTATACGCAGTATTTT.

This chain joins TRBV5-4 and TRBJ2-1, with 9 bases aligning to TRBD2. CDR3 length: 14 amino acids. CDR1 is SGHNT and CDR2 is YYREEE in the germline V gene (reference sequence). J was trimmed by 7 bases and V by 5 bases; bases with no gene match: 7. The CDR3 DNA is TGTGCCAGCAGGTCCGCGGGAGGGCCTAATGAGCAGTTCTTC. Translated: CASRSAGGPNEQFF.